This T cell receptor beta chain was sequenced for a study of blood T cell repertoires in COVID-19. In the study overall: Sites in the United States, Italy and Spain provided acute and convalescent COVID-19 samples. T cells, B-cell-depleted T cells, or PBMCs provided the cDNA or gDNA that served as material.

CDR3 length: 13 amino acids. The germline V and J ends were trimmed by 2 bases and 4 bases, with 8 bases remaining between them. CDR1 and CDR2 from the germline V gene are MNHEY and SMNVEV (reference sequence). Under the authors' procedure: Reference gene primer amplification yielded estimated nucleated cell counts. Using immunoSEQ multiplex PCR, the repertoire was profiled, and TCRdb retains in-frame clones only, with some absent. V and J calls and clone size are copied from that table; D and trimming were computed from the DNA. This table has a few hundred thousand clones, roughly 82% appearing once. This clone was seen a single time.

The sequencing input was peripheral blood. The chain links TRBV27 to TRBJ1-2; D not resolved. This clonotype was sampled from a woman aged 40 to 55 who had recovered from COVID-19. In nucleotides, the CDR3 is TGTGCCAGCAGTTTAAACACAGTCTATGGCTACACCTTC. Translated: CASSLNTVYGYTF.